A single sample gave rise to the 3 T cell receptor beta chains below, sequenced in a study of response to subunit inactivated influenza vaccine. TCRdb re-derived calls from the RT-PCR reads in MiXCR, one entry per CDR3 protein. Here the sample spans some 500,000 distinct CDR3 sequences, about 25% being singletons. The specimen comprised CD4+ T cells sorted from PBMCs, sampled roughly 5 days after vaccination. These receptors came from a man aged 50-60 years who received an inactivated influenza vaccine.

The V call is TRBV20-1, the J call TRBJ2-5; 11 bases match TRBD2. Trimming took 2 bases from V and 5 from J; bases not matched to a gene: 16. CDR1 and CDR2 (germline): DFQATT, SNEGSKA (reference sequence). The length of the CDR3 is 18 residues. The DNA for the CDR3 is TGCAGTGCTAGATCATTCGGGATGATAGCGGGAGGGGCGGAGACCCAGTACTTC. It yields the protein CSARSFGMIAGGAETQYF.

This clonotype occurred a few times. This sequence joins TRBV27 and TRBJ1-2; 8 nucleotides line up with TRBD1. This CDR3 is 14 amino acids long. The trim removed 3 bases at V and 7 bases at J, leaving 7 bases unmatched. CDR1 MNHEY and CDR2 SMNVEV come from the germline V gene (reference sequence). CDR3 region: CASSFSGGAVGYTF. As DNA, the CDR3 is TGTGCCAGCAGTTTCTCAGGGGGCGCGGTTGGCTACACCTTC.

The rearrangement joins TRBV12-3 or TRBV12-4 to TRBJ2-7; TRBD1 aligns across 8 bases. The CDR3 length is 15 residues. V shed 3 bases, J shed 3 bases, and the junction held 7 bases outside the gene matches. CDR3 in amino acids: CASSLLGQADYEQYF. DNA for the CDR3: TGTGCCAGCAGTTTGTTGGGACAGGCCGACTACGAGCAGTACTTC.